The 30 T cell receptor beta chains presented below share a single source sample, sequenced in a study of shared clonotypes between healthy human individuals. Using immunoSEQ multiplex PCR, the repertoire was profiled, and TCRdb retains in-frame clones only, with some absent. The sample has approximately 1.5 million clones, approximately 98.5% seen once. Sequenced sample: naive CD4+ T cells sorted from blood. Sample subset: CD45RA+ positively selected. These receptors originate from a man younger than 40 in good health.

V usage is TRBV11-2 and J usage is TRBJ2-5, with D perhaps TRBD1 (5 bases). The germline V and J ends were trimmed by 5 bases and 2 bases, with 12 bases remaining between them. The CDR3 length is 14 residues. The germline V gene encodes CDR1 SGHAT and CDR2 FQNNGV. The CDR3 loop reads CASSPRAEQETQYF. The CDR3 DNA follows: TGTGCCAGCAGCCCCAGGGCCGAACAAGAGACCCAGTACTTC.

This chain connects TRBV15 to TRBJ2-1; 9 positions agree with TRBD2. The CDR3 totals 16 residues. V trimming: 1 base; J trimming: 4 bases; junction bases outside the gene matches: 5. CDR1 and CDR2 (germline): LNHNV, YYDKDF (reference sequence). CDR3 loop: CATSRGGLAGYNEQFF. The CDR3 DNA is TGTGCCACCAGCAGAGGGGGCCTAGCGGGGTACAATGAGCAGTTCTTC.

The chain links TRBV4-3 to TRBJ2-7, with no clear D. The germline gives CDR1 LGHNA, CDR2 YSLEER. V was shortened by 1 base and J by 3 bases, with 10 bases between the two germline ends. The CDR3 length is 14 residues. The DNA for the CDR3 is TGCGCCAGCAGCCAAGGGCTACTAAGCTACGAGCAGTACTTC. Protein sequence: CASSQGLLSYEQYF.

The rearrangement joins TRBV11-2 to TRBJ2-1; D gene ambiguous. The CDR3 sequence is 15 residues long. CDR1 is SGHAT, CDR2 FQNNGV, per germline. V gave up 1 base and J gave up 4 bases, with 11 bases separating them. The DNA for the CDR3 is TGTGCCAGCAGCTTAGTCAAAACCAATTACAATGAGCAGTTCTTC. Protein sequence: CASSLVKTNYNEQFF.

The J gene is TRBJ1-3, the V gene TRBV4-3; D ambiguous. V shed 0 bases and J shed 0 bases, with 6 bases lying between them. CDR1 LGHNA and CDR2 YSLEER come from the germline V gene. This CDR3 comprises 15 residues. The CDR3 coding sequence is TGCGCCAGCAGCCAAGAGGGGAGCTCTGGAAACACCATATATTTT. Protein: CASSQEGSSGNTIYF.

The CDR3 is CASSRQGSMNTEAFF. The CDR3 DNA is TGCGCCAGCAGCAGACAGGGGTCTATGAACACTGAAGCTTTCTTT. This chain connects TRBV5-1 to TRBJ1-1, with TRBD1 matching over 8 bases. The trim removed 4 bases at V and 0 bases at J, leaving 5 bases unmatched. The CDR3 runs to 15 residues. From germline, CDR1 is SGHRS and CDR2 YFSETQ.

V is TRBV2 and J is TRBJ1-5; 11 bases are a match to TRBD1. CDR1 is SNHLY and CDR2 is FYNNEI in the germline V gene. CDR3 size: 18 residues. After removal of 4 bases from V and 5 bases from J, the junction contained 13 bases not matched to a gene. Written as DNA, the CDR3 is TGTGCCAGCAGTGCAGGTTTGGACAGGGGGCGCGGGGATCAGCCCCAGCATTTT. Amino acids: CASSAGLDRGRGDQPQHF. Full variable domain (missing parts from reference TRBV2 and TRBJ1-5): EPEVTQTPSHQVTQMGQEVILRCVPISNHLYFYWYRQILGQKVEFLVSFYNNEISEKSEIFDDQFSVERPDGSNFTLKIRSTKLEDSAMYFCASSAGLDRGRGDQPQHFGDGTRLSIL.

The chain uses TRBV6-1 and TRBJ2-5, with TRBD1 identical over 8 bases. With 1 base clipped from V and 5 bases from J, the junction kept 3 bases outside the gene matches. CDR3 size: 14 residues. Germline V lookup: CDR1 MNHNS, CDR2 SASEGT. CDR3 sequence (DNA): TGTGCCAGCAGTGAAGGGACAGGGTTCGAGACCCAGTACTTC. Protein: CASSEGTGFETQYF.

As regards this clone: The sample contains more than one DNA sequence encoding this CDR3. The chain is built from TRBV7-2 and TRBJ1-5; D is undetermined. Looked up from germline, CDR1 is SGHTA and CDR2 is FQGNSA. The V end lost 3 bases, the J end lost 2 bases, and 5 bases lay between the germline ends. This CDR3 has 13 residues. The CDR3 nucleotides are TGTGCCAGCAGCTTTTCCCGCAATCAGCCCCAGCATTTT. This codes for CASSFSRNQPQHF.

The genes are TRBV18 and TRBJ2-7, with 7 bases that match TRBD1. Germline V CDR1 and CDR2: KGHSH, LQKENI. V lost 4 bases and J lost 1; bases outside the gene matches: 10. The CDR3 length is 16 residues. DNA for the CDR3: TGTGCCAGCTCACTAATAAGACAGGGTCTATCCTACGAGCAGTACTTC. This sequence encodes CASSLIRQGLSYEQYF.

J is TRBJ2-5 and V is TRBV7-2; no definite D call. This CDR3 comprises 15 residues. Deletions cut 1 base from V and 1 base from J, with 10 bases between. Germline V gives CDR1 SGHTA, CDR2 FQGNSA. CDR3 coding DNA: TGTGCCAGCAGCTTAGAGATACGGCGCCAAGAGACCCAGTACTTC. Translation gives CASSLEIRRQETQYF.

The CDR3 reads CASSFINQPQHF. DNA of the CDR3: TGTGCCAGCAGCTTTATAAATCAGCCCCAGCATTTT. This chain joins TRBV7-6 and TRBJ1-5; D uncertain. Germline V CDR1 and CDR2: SGHVS, FNYEAQ. There are 12 residues in the CDR3. Deletions cut 3 bases from V and 4 bases from J, with 4 bases between.

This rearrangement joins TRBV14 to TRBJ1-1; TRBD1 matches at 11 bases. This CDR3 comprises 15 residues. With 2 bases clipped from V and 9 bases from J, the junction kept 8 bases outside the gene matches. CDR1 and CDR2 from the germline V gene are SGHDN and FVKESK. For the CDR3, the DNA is TGTGCCAGCAGCCAACCGGGACAGGGGGTCCTGCAAGCTTTCTTT. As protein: CASSQPGQGVLQAFF.

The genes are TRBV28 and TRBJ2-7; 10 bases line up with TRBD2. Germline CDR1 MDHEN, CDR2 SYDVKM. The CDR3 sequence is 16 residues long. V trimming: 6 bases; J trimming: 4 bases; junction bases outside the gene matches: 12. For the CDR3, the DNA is TGTGCCAGCAGCCCCCTCGGAACTAGCGGGAATTACGAGCAGTACTTC. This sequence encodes CASSPLGTSGNYEQYF.

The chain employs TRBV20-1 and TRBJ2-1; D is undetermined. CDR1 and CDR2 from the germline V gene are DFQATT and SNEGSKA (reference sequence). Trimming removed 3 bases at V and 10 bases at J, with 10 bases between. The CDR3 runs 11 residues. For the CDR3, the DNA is TGCAGTGCTAGGACCCCAAGAGAGCAGTTCTTC. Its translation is CSARTPREQFF.

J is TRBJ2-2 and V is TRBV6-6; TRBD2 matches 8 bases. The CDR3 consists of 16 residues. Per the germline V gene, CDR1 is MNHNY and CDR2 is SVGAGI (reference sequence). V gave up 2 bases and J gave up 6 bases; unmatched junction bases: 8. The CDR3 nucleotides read TGTGCCAGCAGTTACGTAGCGGGAAAAGGGGCCGGGGAGCTGTTTTTT. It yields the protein CASSYVAGKGAGELFF.

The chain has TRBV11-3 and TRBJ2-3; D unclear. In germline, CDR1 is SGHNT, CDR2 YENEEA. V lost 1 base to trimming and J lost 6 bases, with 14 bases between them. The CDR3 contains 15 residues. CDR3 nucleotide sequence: TGTGCCAGCAGCTTAGTCACCCAGACAAGGGATACGCAGTATTTT. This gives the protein CASSLVTQTRDTQYF.

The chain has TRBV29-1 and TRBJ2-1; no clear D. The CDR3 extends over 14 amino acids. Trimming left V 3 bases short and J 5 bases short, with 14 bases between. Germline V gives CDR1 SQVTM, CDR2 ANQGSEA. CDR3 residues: CSVDRSGPDNEQFF. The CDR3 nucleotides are TGCAGCGTTGATAGGTCTGGCCCCGACAATGAGCAGTTCTTC.

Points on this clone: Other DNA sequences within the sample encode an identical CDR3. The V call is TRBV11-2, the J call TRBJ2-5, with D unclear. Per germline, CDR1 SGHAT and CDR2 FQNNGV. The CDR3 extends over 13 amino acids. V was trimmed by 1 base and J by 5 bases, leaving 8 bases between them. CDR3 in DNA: TGTGCCAGCAGCTTAGGGCTTCGGGAGACCCAGTACTTC. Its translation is CASSLGLRETQYF.

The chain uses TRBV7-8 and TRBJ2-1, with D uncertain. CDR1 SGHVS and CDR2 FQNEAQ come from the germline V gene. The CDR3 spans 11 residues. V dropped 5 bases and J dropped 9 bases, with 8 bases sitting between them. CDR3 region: CASSPNGEQFF. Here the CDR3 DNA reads TGTGCCAGCAGCCCCAATGGTGAGCAGTTCTTC.

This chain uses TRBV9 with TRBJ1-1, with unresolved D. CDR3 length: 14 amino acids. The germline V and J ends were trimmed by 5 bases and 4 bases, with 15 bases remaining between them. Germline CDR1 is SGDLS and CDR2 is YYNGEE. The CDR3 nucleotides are TGTGCCAGCAGTAGAATAACCACGAGCACTGAAGCTTTCTTT. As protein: CASSRITTSTEAFF.

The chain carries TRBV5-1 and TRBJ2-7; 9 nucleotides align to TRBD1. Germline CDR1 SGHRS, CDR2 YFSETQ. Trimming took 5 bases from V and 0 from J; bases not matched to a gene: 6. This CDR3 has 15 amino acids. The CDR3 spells CASRQTGQGSYEQYF. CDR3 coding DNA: TGCGCCAGCAGGCAAACGGGACAGGGCTCCTACGAGCAGTACTTC.

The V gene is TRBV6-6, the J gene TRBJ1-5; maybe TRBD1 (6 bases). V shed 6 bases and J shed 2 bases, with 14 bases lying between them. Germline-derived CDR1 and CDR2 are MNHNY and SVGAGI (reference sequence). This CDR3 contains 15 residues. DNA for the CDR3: TGTGCCAGCAGCCAGAGGAGACAGGGCAATCAGCCCCAGCATTTT. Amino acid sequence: CASSQRRQGNQPQHF.

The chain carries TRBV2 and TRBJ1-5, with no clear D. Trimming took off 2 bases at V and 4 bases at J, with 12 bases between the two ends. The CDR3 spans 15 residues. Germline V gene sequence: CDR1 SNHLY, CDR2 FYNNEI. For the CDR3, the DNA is TGTGCCAGCAGTGAAAAGGTACGGAGGAATCAGCCCCAGCATTTT. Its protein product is CASSEKVRRNQPQHF. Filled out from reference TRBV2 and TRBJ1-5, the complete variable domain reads EPEVTQTPSHQVTQMGQEVILRCVPISNHLYFYWYRQILGQKVEFLVSFYNNEISEKSEIFDDQFSVERPDGSNFTLKIRSTKLEDSAMYFCASSEKVRRNQPQHFGDGTRLSIL.

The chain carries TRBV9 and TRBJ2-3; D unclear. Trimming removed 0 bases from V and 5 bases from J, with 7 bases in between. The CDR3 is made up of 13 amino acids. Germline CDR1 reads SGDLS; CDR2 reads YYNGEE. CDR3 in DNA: TGTGCCAGCAGCGTAGCCGGAGTAGATACGCAGTATTTT. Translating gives CASSVAGVDTQYF.

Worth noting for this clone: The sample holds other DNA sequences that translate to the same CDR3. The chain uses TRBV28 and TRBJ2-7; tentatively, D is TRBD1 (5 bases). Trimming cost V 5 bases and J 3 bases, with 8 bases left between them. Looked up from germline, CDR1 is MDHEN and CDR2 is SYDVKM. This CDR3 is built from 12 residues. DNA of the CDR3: TGTGCCAGCAGTGTCCAGGGCTACGAGCAGTACTTC. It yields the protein CASSVQGYEQYF.

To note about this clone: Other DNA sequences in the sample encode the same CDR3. CDR3 in amino acids: CASSLAGATGELFF. CDR3 in DNA: TGTGCCAGCAGTTTGGCGGGGGCTACCGGGGAGCTGTTTTTT. This chain connects TRBV28 to TRBJ2-2; a weak D match, TRBD2 (7 bases). CDR3 length: 14 amino acids. Germline V gene sequence: CDR1 MDHEN, CDR2 SYDVKM. V lost 3 bases to trimming and J lost 5 bases, with 10 bases between them.

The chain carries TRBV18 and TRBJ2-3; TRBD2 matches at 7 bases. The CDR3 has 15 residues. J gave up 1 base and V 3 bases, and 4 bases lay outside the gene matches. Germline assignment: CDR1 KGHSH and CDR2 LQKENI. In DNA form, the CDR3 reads TGTGCCAGCTCACCTGCGGGAGTTCGCACAGATACGCAGTATTTT. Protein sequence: CASSPAGVRTDTQYF.

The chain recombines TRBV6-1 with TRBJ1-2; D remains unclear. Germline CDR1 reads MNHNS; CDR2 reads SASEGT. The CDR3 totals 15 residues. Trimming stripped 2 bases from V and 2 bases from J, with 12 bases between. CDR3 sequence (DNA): TGTGCCAGCAGTGAAAACTGGGCAGACAACTATGGCTACACCTTC. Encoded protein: CASSENWADNYGYTF.

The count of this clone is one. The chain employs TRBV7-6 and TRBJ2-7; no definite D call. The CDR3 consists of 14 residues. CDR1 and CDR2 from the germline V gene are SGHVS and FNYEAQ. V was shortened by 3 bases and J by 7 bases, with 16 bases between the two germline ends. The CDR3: CASSFPGRWWEQYF. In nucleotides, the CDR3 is TGTGCCAGCAGCTTCCCTGGCAGGTGGTGGGAGCAGTACTTC.